This entry lists 24 T cell receptor beta chains sequenced from one sample in a study of shared clonotypes between healthy human individuals (dated by TCRdb to 2018 to 2021). Receptor amplification or capture employed the immunoSEQ multiplex PCR assay. Entries here come from immuneACCESS through TCRdb and include only in-frame sequences with V and J called. Some clones fail to appear in such tables; in the studies checked, an unresolved V gene covers under half of the shortfall, and the cause of the remainder is unknown. The sample includes around 2.1 million clones, with 95% observed a single time. The ten largest clones add up to 0.1% to 0.15% of the sample. Sequencing was done on a sample of naive CD4+ T cells sorted from blood. The cell subset or site label here, explained by the study, means: CD45RA+ positively selected. These receptors were taken from a man aged 18 to 30 in good health.

The rearrangement links TRBV30 to TRBJ1-3; D is ambiguous. This CDR3 has 13 amino acids. Trimming cost V 5 bases and J 0 bases, with 8 bases left between them. Germline-derived CDR1 and CDR2 are GTSNPN and SVGIG (reference sequence). CDR3 nucleotide sequence: TGTGCCTGGGGACTCGCCTCTGGAAACACCATATATTTT. It yields the protein CAWGLASGNTIYF. Filled out from reference TRBV30 and TRBJ1-3, the complete variable domain reads SQTIHQWPATLVQPVGSPLSLECTVEGTSNPNLYWYRQAAGRGLQLLFYSVGIGQISSEVPQNLSASRPQDRQFILSSKKLLLSDSGFYLCAWGLASGNTIYFGEGSWLTVV.

The rearrangement joins TRBV18 to TRBJ2-5; a possible D gene is TRBD1 (5 bases). This CDR3 spans 13 amino acids. Germline CDR1 reads KGHSH; CDR2 reads LQKENI. The ends were cut back, 4 bases at V and 5 bases at J, with 11 bases in the middle. As DNA, the CDR3 is TGTGCCAGCTCACGGGGCAGGGATGAGACCCAGTACTTC. Translating gives CASSRGRDETQYF.

Only a few counts were recorded for this clone. Other DNA sequences in the same sample also yield this CDR3. The V gene is TRBV30, the J gene TRBJ1-1; the D is unclear. The CDR3 contains 11 residues. V lost 0 bases, J lost 3 bases, and 2 bases lay in between. Germline CDR1 is GTSNPN and CDR2 is SVGIG (reference sequence). The CDR3 is CAWSVDTEAFF. DNA of the CDR3: TGTGCCTGGAGTGTGGACACTGAAGCTTTCTTT. Full variable domain (rest looked up from reference TRBV30 and TRBJ1-1): SQTIHQWPATLVQPVGSPLSLECTVEGTSNPNLYWYRQAAGRGLQLLFYSVGIGQISSEVPQNLSASRPQDRQFILSSKKLLLSDSGFYLCAWSVDTEAFFGQGTRLTVV.

V usage is TRBV19 and J usage is TRBJ2-7; D perhaps matches TRBD2 (5 bases). Germline V gene data show CDR1 as LNHDA and CDR2 as SQIVND (reference sequence). There are 12 residues in the CDR3. Deletions cut 7 bases from V and 6 bases from J, with 13 bases between. The CDR3 here is CASNPEGGEQYF. The CDR3 DNA reads as TGTGCCAGTAATCCTGAGGGTGGCGAGCAGTACTTC.

V usage is TRBV6-5 and J usage is TRBJ2-3; no clear D. V gave up 4 bases and J gave up 3 bases, with 11 bases separating them. This CDR3 has 14 amino acids. Germline V lookup: CDR1 MNHEY, CDR2 SVGAGI. The CDR3 sequence: CASSLAARTDTQYF. CDR3 sequence (DNA): TGTGCCAGCAGTTTGGCCGCCAGAACAGATACGCAGTATTTT.

A word on this clone: This specimen includes other DNA sequences encoding the same CDR3. The chain recombines TRBV6-1 with TRBJ2-7, with D possibly being TRBD2 (6 bases). Germline loops: CDR1 MNHNS, CDR2 SASEGT. V was cut by 4 bases and J by 2 bases, with 6 bases left in between. This CDR3 spans 12 amino acids. Here the CDR3 DNA reads TGTGCCAGCAGTGCGGGGGCCTACGAGCAGTACTTC. Amino acids: CASSAGAYEQYF.

V gene TRBV7-2 combines with J gene TRBJ2-3; 7 bases map to TRBD1. CDR1 and CDR2 (germline): SGHTA, FQGNSA. Germline trimming cut 5 bases from V and 2 bases from J; bases unmatched to any gene: 4. This CDR3 comprises 14 residues. The CDR3 sequence is CASSRDRNTDTQYF. The CDR3, as DNA: TGTGCCAGCAGCCGGGACAGAAACACAGATACGCAGTATTTT.

The rearrangement links TRBV6-6 to TRBJ1-6, with 7 bases that match TRBD1. Losses at the gene ends were 2 bases for V and 10 bases for J; bases not matched to a gene: 11. Germline CDR1 reads MNHNY; CDR2 reads SVGAGI (reference sequence). This CDR3 spans 16 amino acids. Written as DNA, the CDR3 is TGTGCCAGCAGTTACGGAGGGGGCGAGGTCGGATCACCCCTCCACTTT. This gives the protein CASSYGGGEVGSPLHF.

The genes are TRBV5-1 and TRBJ1-2, with 9 bases that match TRBD1. The CDR3 is made up of 15 amino acids. J gave up 6 bases and V 4 bases, and 10 bases lay outside the gene matches. CDR1 and CDR2 (germline): SGHRS, YFSETQ. CDR3 in amino acids: CASSVPSGTGNGYTF. The CDR3 DNA sequence: TGCGCCAGCAGCGTTCCTTCCGGGACAGGGAATGGCTACACCTTC.

J is TRBJ2-1 and V is TRBV9, with 7 positions matching TRBD2. CDR1 SGDLS and CDR2 YYNGEE come from the germline V gene. This CDR3 is 14 amino acids long. The ends lost 3 bases at V and 4 bases at J; junction bases unmatched: 4. CDR3: CASSGLAHYNEQFF. CDR3 sequence (DNA): TGTGCCAGCAGCGGACTAGCCCATTACAATGAGCAGTTCTTC.

With respect to this clone: The same CDR3 can be traced to other DNA sequences in this sample. This chain links TRBV6-5 with TRBJ2-1; 7 bases agree with TRBD2. This CDR3 has 15 amino acids. Trimming removed 1 base from V and 2 bases from J; junction bases left unmatched: 2. From germline, CDR1 is MNHEY and CDR2 SVGAGI. The CDR3 region is CASSYLAGAYNEQFF. The CDR3 DNA sequence: TGTGCCAGCAGTTACTTGGCGGGGGCCTACAATGAGCAGTTCTTC.

The CDR3 spells CASCRGGSSYEQYF. CDR3 coding DNA: TGTGCCAGCTGCCGGGGCGGCAGCTCCTACGAGCAGTACTTC. The rearrangement uses TRBV2 and TRBJ2-7; D is tentatively TRBD1 or TRBD2 (5 bases each). Germline-derived CDR1 and CDR2 are SNHLY and FYNNEI. Trimming shortened V by 8 bases and J by 0 bases, and 14 bases separated the two germline ends. CDR3 size: 14 residues.

The rearrangement uses TRBV6-1 and TRBJ2-3, with D unresolved. Trimming stripped 4 bases from V and 8 bases from J, with 10 bases between. This CDR3 spans 12 amino acids. Germline assignment: CDR1 MNHNS and CDR2 SASEGT. In nucleotides, the CDR3 is TGTGCCAGCAGTGGACCGTTGGGTACGCAGTATTTT. It encodes CASSGPLGTQYF.

V and J are TRBV28 and TRBJ2-3; D remains ambiguous. Deletions cut 5 bases from V and 2 bases from J, with 14 bases between. Germline V gene sequence: CDR1 MDHEN, CDR2 SYDVKM. CDR3 length: 15 amino acids. CDR3 protein: CASSTRWGDTDTQYF. CDR3 bases: TGTGCCAGCAGTACTCGTTGGGGTGACACAGATACGCAGTATTTT. Full variable domain (rest looked up from reference TRBV28 and TRBJ2-3): DVKVTQSSRYLVKRTGEKVFLECVQDMDHENMFWYRQDPGLGLRLIYFSYDVKMKEKGDIPEGYSVSREKKERFSLILESASTNQTSMYLCASSTRWGDTDTQYFGPGTRLTVL.

The CDR3 DNA is TGTGCCAGCAGCGGGGGACTGACGGTTGGGGTCTATGGGCAGTACTTC. Residues: CASSGGLTVGVYGQYF. The chain joins TRBV5-6 to TRBJ2-7, with TRBD2 as a possible D gene (6 bases). Germline V lookup: CDR1 SGHDT, CDR2 YYEEEE. V lost 4 bases, J lost 9 bases, and 26 bases lay in between. CDR3 length: 16 residues.

V gene TRBV6-6 combines with J gene TRBJ1-1; D ambiguous. Looked up from germline, CDR1 is MNHNY and CDR2 is SVGAGI (reference sequence). The CDR3 is 13 residues long. Deletions cut 7 bases from V and 8 bases from J, with 17 bases between. The chain's CDR3 is CASTTMYGTEAFF. CDR3 coding DNA: TGTGCCAGCACCACCATGTACGGAACAGAAGCTTTCTTT.

The chain employs TRBV5-1 and TRBJ1-2; 9 bases align to TRBD1. Germline CDR1 is SGHRS and CDR2 is YFSETQ. This CDR3 region has 14 residues. The trim removed 10 bases at V and 6 bases at J, leaving 13 bases unmatched. The CDR3 DNA reads as TGCGCCTGTGGGGGACAGGGTGAATACGATGGCTACACCTTC. This codes for CACGGQGEYDGYTF.

J is TRBJ1-1 and V is TRBV15, with TRBD1 identical over 7 bases. The CDR3 has 19 amino acids. Germline CDR1 LNHNV, CDR2 YYDKDF (reference sequence). V was clipped by 0 bases and J by 0 bases; unmatched bases: 13. CDR3 coding DNA: TGTGCCACCAGCAGAGATCGGGTACGGGACAGACTTATGAACACTGAAGCTTTCTTT. Its protein product is CATSRDRVRDRLMNTEAFF.

This clone appeared once. Within the sample, other DNA sequences also encode this same CDR3. V usage is TRBV6-5 and J usage is TRBJ1-1; no clear D. Germline lookup yields CDR1 MNHEY and CDR2 SVGAGI. V gave up 5 bases and J gave up 2 bases, with 9 bases separating them. The CDR3 sequence is 13 residues long. CDR3 region: CASSGRGNTEAFF. The CDR3 nucleotides are TGTGCCAGCAGTGGACGTGGCAACACTGAAGCTTTCTTT.

The chain carries TRBV5-1 and TRBJ2-7, with D unresolved. This CDR3 comprises 13 residues. The V end lost 0 bases, the J end lost 3 bases, and 7 bases lay between the germline ends. Germline CDR1 and CDR2: SGHRS and YFSETQ. CDR3: CASSLGPLYEQYF. The DNA of the CDR3 is TGCGCCAGCAGCTTGGGCCCCCTCTACGAGCAGTACTTC.

J is TRBJ2-7 and V is TRBV18; D gene uncertain. Trimming shortened V by 5 bases and J by 3 bases, and 8 bases separated the two germline ends. Germline V gene sequence: CDR1 KGHSH, CDR2 LQKENI. The CDR3 totals 12 residues. The chain's CDR3 is CASSDPLYEQYF. The CDR3 DNA is TGTGCCAGCTCAGACCCGCTCTACGAGCAGTACTTC.

This clone showed up just a few times. This specimen includes other DNA sequences encoding the same CDR3. V gene TRBV6-5 combines with J gene TRBJ1-6; D gene uncertain. CDR3 length: 12 amino acids. Trimming stripped 6 bases from V and 9 bases from J, with 9 bases between. Germline values: CDR1 MNHEY, CDR2 SVGAGI. The CDR3 sequence: CASSTVGSPLHF. The DNA for the CDR3 is TGTGCCAGCAGCACGGTGGGTTCACCCCTCCACTTT.

The chain links TRBV6-1 to TRBJ1-4; D remains unclear. Trimming took off 0 bases at V and 2 bases at J, with 7 bases between the two ends. The length of the CDR3 is 15 residues. CDR1 is MNHNS and CDR2 is SASEGT in the germline V gene. The CDR3 sequence is CASSEAGSTNEKLFF. DNA for the CDR3: TGTGCCAGCAGTGAAGCGGGGAGTACTAATGAAAAACTGTTTTTT.

In this sample, this clone turned up once. The V gene is TRBV30, the J gene TRBJ1-1; D is uncertain. The ends were cut back, 2 bases at V and 3 bases at J, with 16 bases in the middle. The CDR3 contains 15 residues. CDR1 and CDR2 (germline): GTSNPN, SVGIG (reference sequence). As DNA, the CDR3 is TGTGCCTGGAGTCGAAGGTCCGGAGGAGACACTGAAGCTTTCTTT. Translating it yields CAWSRRSGGDTEAFF.